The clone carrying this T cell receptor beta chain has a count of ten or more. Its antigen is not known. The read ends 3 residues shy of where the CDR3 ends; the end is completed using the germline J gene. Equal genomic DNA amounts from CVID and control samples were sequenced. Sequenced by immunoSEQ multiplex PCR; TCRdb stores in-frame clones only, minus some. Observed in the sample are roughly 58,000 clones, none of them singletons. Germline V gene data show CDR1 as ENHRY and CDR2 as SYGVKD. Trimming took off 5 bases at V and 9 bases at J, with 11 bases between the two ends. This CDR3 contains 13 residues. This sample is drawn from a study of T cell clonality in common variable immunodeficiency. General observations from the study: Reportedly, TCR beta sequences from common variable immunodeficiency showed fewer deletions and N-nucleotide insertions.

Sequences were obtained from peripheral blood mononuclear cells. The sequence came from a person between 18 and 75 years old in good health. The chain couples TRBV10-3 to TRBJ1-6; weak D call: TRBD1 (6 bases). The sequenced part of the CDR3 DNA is TGTGCCATCAGTTCTTTACAGGGTTCACCC. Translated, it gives CAISSLQGSP. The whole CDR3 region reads CAISSLQGSPLHF.